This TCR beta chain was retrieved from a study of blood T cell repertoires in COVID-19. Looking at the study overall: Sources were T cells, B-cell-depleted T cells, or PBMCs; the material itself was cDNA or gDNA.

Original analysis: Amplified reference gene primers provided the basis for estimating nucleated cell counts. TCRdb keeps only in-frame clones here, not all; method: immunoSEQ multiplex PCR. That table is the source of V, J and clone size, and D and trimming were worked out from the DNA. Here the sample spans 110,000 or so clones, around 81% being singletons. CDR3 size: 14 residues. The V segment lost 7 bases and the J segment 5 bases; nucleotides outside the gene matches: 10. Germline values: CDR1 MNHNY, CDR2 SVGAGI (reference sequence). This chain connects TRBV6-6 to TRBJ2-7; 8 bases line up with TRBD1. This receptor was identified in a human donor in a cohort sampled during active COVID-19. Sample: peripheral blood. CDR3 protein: CASNTGQGYHEQYF. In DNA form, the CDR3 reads TGTGCCAGCAACACTGGACAGGGTTATCACGAGCAGTACTTC.